A single sample gave rise to the 32 T cell receptor beta chains below, sequenced in a study of CXCR3-negative and CXCR3-positive naive CD8 T cells. TRB cDNA libraries were made by UMI-labeled 5' RACE. TCRdb reprocessed the 5' RACE reads and keeps a single row for each CDR3 protein, giving no DNA. This repertoire includes about 62,000 distinct CDR3 sequences. Source material: naive CXCR3- CD8+ T cells from blood. Subset indicated: CD45RO-CCR7+CD27+CD95- naive CD8+ T cells lacking CXCR3 (TNR3-). Every receptor here comes from a human donor in good health. Some clones in this sample may be carry-over from other donors' samples.

The V gene is TRBV5-5, the J gene TRBJ2-1. CDR3 length equals 15 residues. Germline CDR1 and CDR2: SGHKS and YYEKEE (reference sequence). This CDR3 reads CGSSLKGSETSNRYF.

The chain couples TRBV7-2 to TRBJ1-5; TCRdb reports TRBD1, a call that lacks DNA to check it against. CDR1 is SGHTA, CDR2 FQGNSA, per germline. The CDR3 is made up of 14 amino acids. CDR3 in amino acids: CASSPPGGDQPQHF. Looking up the rest from reference TRBV7-2 and TRBJ1-5 gives the full variable domain: GAGVSQSPSNKVTEKGKDVELRCDPISGHTALYWYRQSLGQGLEFLIYFQGNSAPDKSGLPSDRFSAERTGGSVSTLTIQRTQQEDSAVYLCASSPPGGDQPQHFGDGTRLSIL.

The rearrangement uses TRBV25-1 and TRBJ1-4; TCRdb's D call of TRBD1 is untestable without DNA. Germline V CDR1 and CDR2: MGHDK, SYGVNS. This CDR3 has 11 residues. The CDR3: CASSPFRDLFF.

The chain couples TRBV6-2 or TRBV6-3 to TRBJ2-5; TCRdb names TRBD1, which stays unverified in the absence of DNA. This CDR3 spans 15 amino acids. Germline assignment: CDR1 MNHEY and CDR2 SVGEGT. The CDR3 loop is CASRSSDRDGETQYF.

This chain joins TRBV6-4 and TRBJ2-7; the D call from TCRdb, TRBD1, cannot be confirmed without DNA. CDR3 size: 17 residues. Per the germline V gene, CDR1 is MRHNA and CDR2 is SNTAGT. The CDR3 here is CASGGQGVYPSSYEQYF.

The rearrangement links TRBV11-2 to TRBJ2-7; TCRdb's D call of TRBD1 is untestable without DNA. CDR1 is SGHAT and CDR2 is FQNNGV in the germline V gene. The CDR3 spans 11 residues. The CDR3 is CARTGGGEQYF. The full variable domain, with the rest looked up from reference TRBV11-2 and TRBJ2-7, is EAGVAQSPRYKIIEKRQSVAFWCNPISGHATLYWYQQILGQGPKLLIQFQNNGVVDDSQLPKDRFSAERLKGVDSTLKIQPAKLEDSAVYLCARTGGGEQYFGPGTRLTVT.

The gene calls are TRBV29-1 and TRBJ2-1; without DNA, the TCRdb call of TRBD2 cannot be checked. This CDR3 has 14 amino acids. Germline V gives CDR1 SQVTM, CDR2 ANQGSEA. The CDR3 protein is CSVDAVGLGNEQFF.

The chain links TRBV7-9 to TRBJ2-7. Germline V gene lookup returns CDR1 SEHNR and CDR2 FQNEAQ (reference sequence). The CDR3 runs 13 residues. The CDR3 protein is CASSLYSSYEQYF.

The chain uses TRBV6-2 or TRBV6-3 and TRBJ2-1. The CDR3 consists of 13 residues. The germline V gene encodes CDR1 MNHEY and CDR2 SVGEGT. This CDR3 reads CASSYKSYNEQFF.

The V gene is TRBV4-1, the J gene TRBJ1-2. Germline loops: CDR1 MGHRA, CDR2 YSYEKL. The CDR3 has 14 residues. The chain's CDR3 is CASSQGQQNYGYTF.

The gene calls are TRBV12-3 or TRBV12-4 and TRBJ2-7. The CDR3 contains 14 residues. CDR3 sequence reads: CASSLEHSAYEQYF.

The chain links TRBV12-3 or TRBV12-4 to TRBJ2-3; the TRBD2 assignment by TCRdb is unverifiable without DNA. The CDR3 runs 15 residues. This CDR3 reads CASRLQLAGLDTQYF.

Here the CDR3 reads CASSQVRLAGANEQFF. The rearrangement joins TRBV14 to TRBJ2-1; TCRdb outputs TRBD2, but without DNA this stays unchecked. The germline gives CDR1 SGHDN, CDR2 FVKESK. The CDR3 spans 16 residues.

The V and J genes are TRBV10-3 and TRBJ2-7; TCRdb indicates TRBD2, and absent DNA this call remains unverified. This CDR3 spans 15 amino acids. CDR1 is ENHRY and CDR2 is SYGVKD in the germline V gene. CDR3 protein: CATFDRASSSYEQYF.

This sequence joins TRBV4-1 and TRBJ2-1; TCRdb names TRBD2, which stays unverified in the absence of DNA. CDR3 size: 15 residues. Germline CDR1 reads MGHRA; CDR2 reads YSYEKL. CDR3 sequence: CASSQAIAFTMEQFF.

The chain recombines TRBV12-3 or TRBV12-4 with TRBJ2-7. The CDR3 sequence is 12 residues long. The CDR3 loop is CASSLGSSEQYF.

J is TRBJ2-7 and V is TRBV6-2 or TRBV6-3; TCRdb returns TRBD2, unconfirmable since there is no DNA. Germline V lookup: CDR1 MNHEY, CDR2 SVGEGT. The CDR3 has 22 residues. The CDR3 is CASSSSELGTSGGYAFLYEQYF.

This chain links TRBV2 with TRBJ2-1. This CDR3 region has 15 residues. From germline, CDR1 is SNHLY and CDR2 FYNNEI. The chain's CDR3 is CASSEIEDGHNEQFF.

The V call is TRBV11-2, the J call TRBJ2-1. Per the germline V gene, CDR1 is SGHAT and CDR2 is FQNNGV. The CDR3 spans 12 residues. The CDR3 loop reads CASSFNYNEQFF. Combining the CDR3 with reference TRBV11-2 and TRBJ2-1 gives the whole variable domain EAGVAQSPRYKIIEKRQSVAFWCNPISGHATLYWYQQILGQGPKLLIQFQNNGVVDDSQLPKDRFSAERLKGVDSTLKIQPAKLEDSAVYLCASSFNYNEQFFGPGTRLTVL.

The gene calls are TRBV12-3 or TRBV12-4 and TRBJ2-2; the TCRdb D gene call, TRBD1, has no DNA to confirm it. The length of the CDR3 is 17 residues. CDR3 amino acids: CASSLAAGTDDVGELFF.

The rearrangement links TRBV6-5 to TRBJ1-2. This CDR3 contains 16 residues. CDR1 is MNHEY, CDR2 SVGAGI, per germline. The CDR3 sequence: CASSYPGGVSDYGYTF.

The V and J genes are TRBV6-6 and TRBJ2-1; lacking DNA, the TRBD2 call made by TCRdb goes unchecked. Germline assignment: CDR1 MNHNY and CDR2 SVGAGI (reference sequence). The CDR3 is made up of 16 amino acids. The CDR3 sequence: CASSQAGTSGYNEQFF.

The chain employs TRBV7-9 and TRBJ2-7; TCRdb's D call, TRBD1, is unchecked because there is no DNA. The CDR3 totals 13 residues. The germline V gene has CDR1 SEHNR and CDR2 FQNEAQ (reference sequence). CDR3: CASSFPDRVEQYF.

The V gene is TRBV29-1, the J gene TRBJ2-1; checking the TCRdb D call of TRBD1 is not possible without DNA. CDR1 is SQVTM, CDR2 ANQGSEA, per germline. This CDR3 spans 15 amino acids. CDR3 in amino acids: CSVEGGQEGYNEQFF.

The chain recombines TRBV29-1 with TRBJ2-1; checking the TCRdb D call of TRBD1 is not possible without DNA. This CDR3 is built from 16 residues. CDR1 is SQVTM and CDR2 is ANQGSEA in the germline V gene. This chain's CDR3 is CSVEDKLVGRKDEQFF.

V is TRBV29-1 and J is TRBJ2-3; the D call from TCRdb, TRBD2, cannot be confirmed without DNA. Germline V gene lookup returns CDR1 SQVTM and CDR2 ANQGSEA. There are 16 residues in the CDR3. The CDR3 region is CSVIPSGGAVADTQYF.

The chain recombines TRBV27 with TRBJ2-7. CDR1 and CDR2 from the germline V gene are MNHEY and SMNVEV (reference sequence). This CDR3 is 13 amino acids long. CDR3: CASSLSPPHEQYF.

The chain recombines TRBV5-5 with TRBJ1-1; TCRdb outputs TRBD1, but without DNA this stays unchecked. This CDR3 contains 17 residues. CDR1 is SGHKS and CDR2 is YYEKEE in the germline V gene (reference sequence). CDR3 sequence: CASTLAGQGLMNTEAFF.

The gene calls are TRBV29-1 and TRBJ2-5; TCRdb's assignment of TRBD1 cannot be checked, as there is no DNA. Germline V CDR1 and CDR2: SQVTM, ANQGSEA. This CDR3 is built from 15 residues. CDR3 in amino acids: CSVEVLGQTQETQYF.

The rearrangement uses TRBV25-1 and TRBJ2-4; without DNA, the TCRdb call of TRBD1 cannot be checked. Germline CDR1 reads MGHDK; CDR2 reads SYGVNS. The length of the CDR3 is 16 residues. The CDR3 loop is CASSELGPGAENIQYF.

The chain carries TRBV25-1 and TRBJ2-3; TCRdb designates TRBD1, a call that cannot be tested without DNA. The germline V gene encodes CDR1 MGHDK and CDR2 SYGVNS. The CDR3 runs 13 residues. The CDR3 region is CASSETGEDTQYF.

This chain links TRBV6-5 with TRBJ2-7; TCRdb designates TRBD1, a call that cannot be tested without DNA. The CDR3 runs 14 residues. Germline V gene sequence: CDR1 MNHEY, CDR2 SVGAGI. The CDR3 region is CASSYSSGMYEQYF.